This T cell receptor (beta chain) appears in the sequencing data of a study of blood T cell repertoires in COVID-19. Assay used: immunoSEQ multiplex PCR; TCRdb lists only in-frame clones, some missing. The sample has a few hundred thousand clones, 90% seen once. Germline CDR1 LGHNT, CDR2 FRNRAP. The ends were cut back, 7 bases at V and 1 base at J, with 4 bases in the middle. The CDR3 spans 11 residues. V is TRBV12-5 and J is TRBJ1-1; unclear D gene. Sequencing used PBMCs or T cells enriched from blood (not recorded which). The sequence was obtained from a man aged 25 to 40 who had recovered from COVID-19. Written as DNA, the CDR3 is TGTGCTAGTGCCAGGAACACTGAAGCTTTCTTT. The encoded protein is CASARNTEAFF.